This record looks at one T cell receptor (beta chain) sequence and its context. What it binds is unknown. The CDR3 covers 15 residues. Germline V gene sequence: CDR1 SGHNT, CDR2 YYREEE (reference sequence). With V trimmed by 4 bases and J by 6 bases, 7 bases remained unmatched. Clones were read by immunoSEQ multiplex PCR, and TCRdb kept only the in-frame ones, dropping some. The table lists roughly 38,000 clones, about 86% of them singletons. The data belong to a study of T cells in localized non-small cell lung cancer. Overall study findings and caveats: Only one tumor region went through sequencing, so heterogeneity may still be there. Adjacent lung held a median approximately 57 of the top 100 tumor clones. Among blood samples, higher T cell density accompanied longer overall survival. Clonality peaked in uninvolved adjacent lung rather than tumor.

The sequencing here drew on peripheral blood, taken before any cancer treatment. The sequence was obtained from a woman between 18 and 55 years old with stage III lung adenocarcinoma. V usage is TRBV5-4 and J usage is TRBJ1-2, with TRBD1 identical over 12 bases. The CDR3, as DNA: TGTGCCAGCAGCCAGACCGGGACAGGGGGCAATGGCTACACCTTC. Amino acids: CASSQTGTGGNGYTF. The full variable domain, completed using reference TRBV5-4 and TRBJ1-2, is ETGVTQSPTHLIKTRGQQVTLRCSSQSGHNTVSWYQQALGQGPQFIFQYYREEENGRGNFPPRFSGLQFPNYSSELNVNALELDDSALYLCASSQTGTGGNGYTFGSGTRLTVV.